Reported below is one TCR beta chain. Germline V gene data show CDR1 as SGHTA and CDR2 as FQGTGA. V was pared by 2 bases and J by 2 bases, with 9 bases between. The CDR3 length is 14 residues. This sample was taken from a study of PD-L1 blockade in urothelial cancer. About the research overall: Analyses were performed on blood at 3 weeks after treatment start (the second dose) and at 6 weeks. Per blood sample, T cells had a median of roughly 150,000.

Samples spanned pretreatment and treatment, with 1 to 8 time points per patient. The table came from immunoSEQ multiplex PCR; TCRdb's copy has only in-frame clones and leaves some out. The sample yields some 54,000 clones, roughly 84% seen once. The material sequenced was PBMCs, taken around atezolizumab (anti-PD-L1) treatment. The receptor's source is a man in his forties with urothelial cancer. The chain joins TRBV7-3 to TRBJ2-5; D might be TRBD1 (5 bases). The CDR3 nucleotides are TGTGCCAGCAGCTTACTAGGGGCTCAAGAGACCCAGTACTTC. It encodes CASSLLGAQETQYF.